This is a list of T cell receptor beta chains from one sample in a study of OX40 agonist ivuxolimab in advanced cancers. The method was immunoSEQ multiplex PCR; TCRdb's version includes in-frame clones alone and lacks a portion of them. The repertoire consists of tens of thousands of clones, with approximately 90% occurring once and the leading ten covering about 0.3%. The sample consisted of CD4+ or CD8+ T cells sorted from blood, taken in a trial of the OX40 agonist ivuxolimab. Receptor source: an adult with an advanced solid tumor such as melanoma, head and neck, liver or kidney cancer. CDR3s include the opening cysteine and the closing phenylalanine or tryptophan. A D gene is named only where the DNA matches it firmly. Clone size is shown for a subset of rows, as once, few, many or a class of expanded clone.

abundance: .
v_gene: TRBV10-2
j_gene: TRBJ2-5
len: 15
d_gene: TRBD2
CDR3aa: CASSDSAGGKETQYF
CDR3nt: TGCGCCAGCAGTGACTCGGCGGGGGGCAAGGAGACCCAGTACTTC

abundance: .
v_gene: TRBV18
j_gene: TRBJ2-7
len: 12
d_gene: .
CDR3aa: CASSRDSYEQYF
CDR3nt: TGTGCCAGCTCACGCGACAGCTACGAGCAGTACTTC

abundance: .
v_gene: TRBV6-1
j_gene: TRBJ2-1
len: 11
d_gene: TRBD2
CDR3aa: CATLAYNEQFF
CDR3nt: TGTGCCACACTAGCGTACAATGAGCAGTTCTTC

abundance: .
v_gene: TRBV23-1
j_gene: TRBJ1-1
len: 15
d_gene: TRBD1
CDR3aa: CASSQSTGGNTEAFF
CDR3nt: TGCGCCAGCAGTCAATCAACAGGGGGGAACACTGAAGCTTTCTTT

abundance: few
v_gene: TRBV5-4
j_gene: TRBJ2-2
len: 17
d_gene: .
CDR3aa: CASSPGPQRIRTGELFF
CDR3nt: TGTGCCAGCAGCCCAGGGCCACAGAGAATACGCACCGGGGAGCTGTTTTTT

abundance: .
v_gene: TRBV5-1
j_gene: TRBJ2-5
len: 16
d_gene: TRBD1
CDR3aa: CASSLGGTGAQETQYF
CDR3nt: TGCGCCAGCAGCTTGGGAGGGACAGGGGCCCAAGAGACCCAGTACTTC

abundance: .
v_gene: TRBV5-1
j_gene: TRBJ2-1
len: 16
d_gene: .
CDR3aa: CASSLGRGTAQGEQFF
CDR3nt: TGCGCCAGCAGCTTGGGACGGGGGACGGCCCAGGGTGAGCAGTTCTTC

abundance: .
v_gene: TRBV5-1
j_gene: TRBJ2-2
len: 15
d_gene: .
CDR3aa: CASSHSLDGTGELFF
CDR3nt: TGCGCCAGCAGCCACAGCCTGGACGGAACCGGGGAGCTGTTTTTT

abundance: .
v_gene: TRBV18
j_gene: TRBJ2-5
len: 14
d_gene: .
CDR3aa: CASSPRSGLETQYF
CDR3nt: TGTGCCAGCTCACCACGTTCGGGGTTGGAGACCCAGTACTTC

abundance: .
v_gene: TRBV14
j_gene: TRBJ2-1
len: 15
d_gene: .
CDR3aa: CASSQDSGGYNEQFF
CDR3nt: TGTGCCAGCAGCCAAGACTCGGGTGGGTACAATGAGCAGTTCTTC

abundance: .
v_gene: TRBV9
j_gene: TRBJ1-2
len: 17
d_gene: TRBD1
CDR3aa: CASSGRDRGRVNYGYTF
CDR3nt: TGTGCCAGCAGCGGCCGGGACAGGGGGCGCGTTAACTATGGCTACACCTTC

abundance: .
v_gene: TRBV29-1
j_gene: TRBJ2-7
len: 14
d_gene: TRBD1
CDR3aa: CSVKGTGVVYEQYF
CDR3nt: TGCAGCGTCAAAGGGACAGGGGTTGTCTACGAGCAGTACTTC

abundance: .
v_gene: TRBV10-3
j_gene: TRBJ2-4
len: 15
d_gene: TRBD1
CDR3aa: CAISGGGWAKNIQYF
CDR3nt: TGTGCCATCAGTGGAGGGGGCTGGGCCAAAAACATTCAGTACTTC

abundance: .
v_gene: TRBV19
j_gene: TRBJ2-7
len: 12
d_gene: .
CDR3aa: CASSYAQGEQYF
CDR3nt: TGTGCCAGTTCGTACGCGCAGGGGGAGCAGTACTTC

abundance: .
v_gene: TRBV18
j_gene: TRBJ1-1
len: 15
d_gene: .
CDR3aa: CASSPPLGVDTEAFF
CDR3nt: TGTGCCAGCTCACCTCCTCTGGGGGTGGACACTGAAGCTTTCTTT

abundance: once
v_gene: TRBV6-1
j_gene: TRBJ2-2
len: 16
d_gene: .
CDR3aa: CASSAASEVGTGELFF
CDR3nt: TGTGCCAGCAGTGCAGCCTCGGAGGTGGGAACCGGGGAGCTGTTTTTT

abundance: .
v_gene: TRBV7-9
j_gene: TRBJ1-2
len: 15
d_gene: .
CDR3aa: CASSLRTRDDYGYTF
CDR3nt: TGTGCCAGCAGCTTACGGACAAGGGATGACTATGGCTACACCTTC

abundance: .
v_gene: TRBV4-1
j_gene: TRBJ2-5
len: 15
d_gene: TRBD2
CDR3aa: CASSQAGGPSETQYF
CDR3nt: TGCGCCAGCAGCCAAGCGGGGGGGCCTTCAGAGACCCAGTACTTC

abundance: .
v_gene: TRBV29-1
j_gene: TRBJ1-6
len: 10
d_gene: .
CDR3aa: CSPNNSPLHF
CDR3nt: TGCAGCCCCAATAATTCACCCCTCCACTTT

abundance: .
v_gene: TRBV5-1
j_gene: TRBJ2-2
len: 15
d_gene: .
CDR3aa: CASSPRTSNTGELFF
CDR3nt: TGCGCCAGCAGCCCGAGGACTTCGAACACCGGGGAGCTGTTTTTT

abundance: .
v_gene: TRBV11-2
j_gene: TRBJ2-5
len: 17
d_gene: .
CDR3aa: CASSFLGSRATPGTQYF
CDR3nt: TGTGCCAGCAGCTTTCTGGGTTCGCGGGCGACCCCCGGGACCCAGTACTTC

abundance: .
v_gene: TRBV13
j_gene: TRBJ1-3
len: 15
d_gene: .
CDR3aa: CASSFTANSGNTIYF
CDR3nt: TGTGCCAGCAGCTTTACAGCCAACTCTGGAAACACCATATATTTT

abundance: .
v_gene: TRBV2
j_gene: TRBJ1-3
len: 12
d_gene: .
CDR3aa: CASRNSGNTIYF
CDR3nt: TGTGCCAGCAGGAACAGCGGAAACACCATATATTTT

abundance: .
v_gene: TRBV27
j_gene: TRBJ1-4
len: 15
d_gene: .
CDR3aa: CASSFRGLPNEKLFF
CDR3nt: TGTGCCAGCAGTTTTAGGGGACTGCCTAATGAAAAACTGTTTTTT

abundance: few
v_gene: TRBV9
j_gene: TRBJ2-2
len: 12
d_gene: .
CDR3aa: CASSISIGELFF
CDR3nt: TGTGCCAGTTCCATATCCATCGGGGAGCTGTTTTTT

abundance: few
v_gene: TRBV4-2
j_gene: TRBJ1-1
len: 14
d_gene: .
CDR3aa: CASSPSVVNTEAFF
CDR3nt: TGTGCCAGCAGCCCCTCGGTCGTGAACACTGAAGCTTTCTTT

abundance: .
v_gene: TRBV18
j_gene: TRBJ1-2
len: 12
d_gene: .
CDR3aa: CASSRQGFGYTF
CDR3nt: TGTGCCAGCTCACGGCAGGGGTTTGGCTACACCTTC

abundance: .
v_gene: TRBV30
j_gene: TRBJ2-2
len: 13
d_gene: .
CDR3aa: CAWTSPEVRGAVF
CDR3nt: TGTGCCTGGACCTCCCCAGAGGTCCGGGGAGCTGTTTTT

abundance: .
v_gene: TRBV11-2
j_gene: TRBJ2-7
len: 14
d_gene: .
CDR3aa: CASSLRGDVYEQYF
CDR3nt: TGTGCCAGCAGCTTGAGGGGGGATGTCTACGAGCAGTACTTC

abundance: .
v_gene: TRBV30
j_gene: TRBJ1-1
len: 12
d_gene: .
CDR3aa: CAWTRLNTEAFF
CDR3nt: TGTGCCTGGACACGATTGAACACTGAAGCTTTCTTT

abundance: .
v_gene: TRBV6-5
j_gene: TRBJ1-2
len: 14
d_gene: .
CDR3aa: CASNGGAAAYGYTF
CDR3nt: TGTGCCAGCAATGGAGGGGCAGCGGCCTATGGCTACACCTTC

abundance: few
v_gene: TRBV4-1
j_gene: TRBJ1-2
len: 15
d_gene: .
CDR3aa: CASSQGTGLRPRYTF
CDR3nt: TGCGCCAGCAGCCAAGGAACAGGGCTTAGGCCCCGCTACACCTTC

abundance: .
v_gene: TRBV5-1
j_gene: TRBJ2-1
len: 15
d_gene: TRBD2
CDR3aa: CASSLSGGAYNEQFF
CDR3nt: TGCGCCAGCAGCCTCAGCGGGGGGGCCTACAATGAGCAGTTCTTC

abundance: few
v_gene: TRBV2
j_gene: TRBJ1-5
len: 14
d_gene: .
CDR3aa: CASSERAVAQPQHF
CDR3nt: TGTGCCAGCAGTGAAAGGGCAGTAGCTCAGCCCCAGCATTTT

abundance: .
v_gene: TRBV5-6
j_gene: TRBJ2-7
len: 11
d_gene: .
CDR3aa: CASSIRGEQYF
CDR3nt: TGTGCCAGCAGCATCAGAGGGGAGCAGTACTTC

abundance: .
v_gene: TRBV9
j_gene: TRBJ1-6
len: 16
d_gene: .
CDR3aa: CASSVGGLETDSPLHF
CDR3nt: TGTGCCAGCAGCGTAGGTGGGCTTGAGACCGATTCACCCCTCCACTTT

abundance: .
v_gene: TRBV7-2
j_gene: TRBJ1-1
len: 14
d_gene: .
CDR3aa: CASSLGEGNTEAFF
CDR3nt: TGTGCCAGCAGCTTAGGGGAAGGGAACACTGAAGCTTTCTTT